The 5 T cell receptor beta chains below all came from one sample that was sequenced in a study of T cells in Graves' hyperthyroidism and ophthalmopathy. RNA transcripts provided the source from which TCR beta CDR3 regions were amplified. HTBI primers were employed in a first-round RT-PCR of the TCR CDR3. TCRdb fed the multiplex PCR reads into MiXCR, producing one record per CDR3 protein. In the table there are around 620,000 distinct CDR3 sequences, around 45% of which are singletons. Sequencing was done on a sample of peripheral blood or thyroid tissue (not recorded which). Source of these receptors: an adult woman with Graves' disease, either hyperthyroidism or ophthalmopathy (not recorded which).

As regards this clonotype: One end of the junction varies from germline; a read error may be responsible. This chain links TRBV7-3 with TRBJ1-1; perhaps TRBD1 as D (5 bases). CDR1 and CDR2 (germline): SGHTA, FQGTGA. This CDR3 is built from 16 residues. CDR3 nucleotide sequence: TGTGCCAGCAGCCCGGGGGAATGGGTCCCGAACACTGAAGCTTCCTTT. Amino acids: CASSPGEWVPNTEASF.

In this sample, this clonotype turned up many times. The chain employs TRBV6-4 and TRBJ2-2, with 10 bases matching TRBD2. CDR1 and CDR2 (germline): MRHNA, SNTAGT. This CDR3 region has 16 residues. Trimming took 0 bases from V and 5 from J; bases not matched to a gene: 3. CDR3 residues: CASSDSLAGETGELFF. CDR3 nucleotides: TGTGCCAGCAGTGACTCCCTAGCGGGAGAAACCGGGGAGCTGTTTTTT.

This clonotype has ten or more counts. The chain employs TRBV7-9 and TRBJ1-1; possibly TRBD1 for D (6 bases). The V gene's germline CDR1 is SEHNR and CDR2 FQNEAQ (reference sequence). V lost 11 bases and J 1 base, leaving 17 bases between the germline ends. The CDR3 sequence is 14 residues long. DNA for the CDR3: TGTGCCGGGGGCGACACACTCAAGAACACTGAAGCTTTCTTT. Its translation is CAGGDTLKNTEAFF.

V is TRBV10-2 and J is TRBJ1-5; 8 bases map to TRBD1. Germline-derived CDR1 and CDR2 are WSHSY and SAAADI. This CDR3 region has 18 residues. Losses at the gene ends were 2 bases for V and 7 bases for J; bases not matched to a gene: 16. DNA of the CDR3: TGCGCCAGCAGTGAGAACTTAGGGCAGGGGGCTTCCTACCAGCCCCAGCATTTT. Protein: CASSENLGQGASYQPQHF.

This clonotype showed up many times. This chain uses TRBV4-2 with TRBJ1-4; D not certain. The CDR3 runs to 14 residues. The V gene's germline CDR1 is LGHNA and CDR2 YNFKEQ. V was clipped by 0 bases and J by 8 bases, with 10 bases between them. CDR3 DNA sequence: TGTGCCAGCAGCCAAGATGGAGTAGGGGAAAAACTGTTTTTT. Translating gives CASSQDGVGEKLFF.